This T cell receptor beta chain is from a study of vaccination and CD4 T cells after COVID-19. Study-level background: Convalescent cases consisted of six males and four females, of whom two were Hispanic.

Overall study findings and caveats: Among convalescent patients, a median 86.3% of reactive clones emerged only after vaccination.

Germline CDR1 is MNHEY and CDR2 is SMNVEV (reference sequence). The trim removed 0 bases at V and 3 bases at J, leaving 11 bases unmatched. The CDR3 length is 18 residues. Sequenced with the Oncomine TCR Beta short-read assay was DNA taken from cultured CD4+ T cells. Each CDR3 protein is one row after TCRdb ran MiXCR on the PCR reads. The sample consists of about 10,000 distinct CDR3 sequences, around 53% of them appearing once. Points on this clonotype: Antigen specificity is unknown.

Treatment here: roughly ten-day PBMC culture with coronavirus spike peptide pools or control peptides (ViraFEST assay). This receptor was taken from a human donor who had recovered from COVID-19. The V call is TRBV27, the J call TRBJ2-1; 7 bases align to TRBD2. Sequencing was done on a sample of CD4+ T cells from blood, cultured in vitro. The CDR3 sequence: CASSLSARTSTNYNEQFF. Written as DNA, the CDR3 is TGTGCCAGCAGTTTATCGGCCCGGACTAGTACTAACTACAATGAGCAGTTCTTC.